Listed below are T cell receptor beta chains from one sample, sequenced in a study of PD-1 blockade in classical Hodgkin lymphoma. The method was immunoSEQ multiplex PCR; TCRdb's version includes in-frame clones alone and lacks a portion of them. The sample yields tens of thousands of clones, over 75% seen once. This specimen consisted of CD4+ T cells from blood, obtained at baseline. Receptor source: a human donor with classical Hodgkin lymphoma. CDR3s include the opening cysteine and the closing phenylalanine or tryptophan. The order of the fields is CDR3 DNA, CDR3 protein, D gene, CDR3 length, V gene, clone size, J gene. A D gene is named only where the DNA matches it firmly. The listing skips clone size in some rows; elsewhere it reads once, few, many or a size class.

CDR3nt: TGTGCCAGCAGCGGTAGACAGGGTTCTAACTATGGCTACACCTTC; CDR3aa: CASSGRQGSNYGYTF; d_gene: TRBD1; len: 15; v_gene: TRBV7-2; abundance: once; j_gene: TRBJ1-2
CDR3nt: TGTGCCAGCAGCTTAGAGCCCCCAGGGGTGGCTGGAAACACCATATATTTT; CDR3aa: CASSLEPPGVAGNTIYF; d_gene: -; len: 17; v_gene: TRBV7-6; abundance: -; j_gene: TRBJ1-3
CDR3nt: TGTGCCAGCAGCTTAGGTTCTTCGGTCAGGGGTCACGAGCAGTACTTC; CDR3aa: CASSLGSSVRGHEQYF; d_gene: -; len: 16; v_gene: TRBV7-2; abundance: few; j_gene: TRBJ2-7
CDR3nt: TGTGCCAGCAGCTTTTCTCCGGGAGGGATAGATACGCAGTATTTT; CDR3aa: CASSFSPGGIDTQYF; d_gene: TRBD2; len: 15; v_gene: TRBV5-5; abundance: -; j_gene: TRBJ2-3
CDR3nt: TGCGCCAGCAGCACTGGACAGGGGTCGACAACTAATGAAAAACTGTTTTTT; CDR3aa: CASSTGQGSTTNEKLFF; d_gene: TRBD1; len: 17; v_gene: TRBV5-1; abundance: -; j_gene: TRBJ1-4
CDR3nt: TGCGCCAGCAGCCGTGGCCTCACAGCTAACTATGGCTACACCTTC; CDR3aa: CASSRGLTANYGYTF; d_gene: -; len: 15; v_gene: TRBV4-1; abundance: -; j_gene: TRBJ1-2
CDR3nt: TGCAGCGTCGTCTGGGGTAGCTCCTACAATGAGCAGTTCTTC; CDR3aa: CSVVWGSSYNEQFF; d_gene: -; len: 14; v_gene: TRBV29-1; abundance: -; j_gene: TRBJ2-1
CDR3nt: TGTGCCAGCAGTTACGGCGAGACTAGCACAGATACGCAGTATTTT; CDR3aa: CASSYGETSTDTQYF; d_gene: -; len: 15; v_gene: TRBV6-6; abundance: -; j_gene: TRBJ2-3
CDR3nt: TGCGCCAGCAGCCAAGGGGTTATGTGGGTCAGGGGTAACACTGAAGCTTTCTTT; CDR3aa: CASSQGVMWVRGNTEAFF; d_gene: -; len: 18; v_gene: TRBV4-3; abundance: -; j_gene: TRBJ1-1
CDR3nt: TGTGCCAGCAGTTTACCTACAGGGATCTATGGCTACACCTTC; CDR3aa: CASSLPTGIYGYTF; d_gene: -; len: 14; v_gene: TRBV28; abundance: -; j_gene: TRBJ1-2
CDR3nt: TGTGCCAGTAGTACCCTTCGACAGGGTGGCAATCAGCCCCAGCATTTT; CDR3aa: CASSTLRQGGNQPQHF; d_gene: TRBD1; len: 16; v_gene: TRBV19; abundance: -; j_gene: TRBJ1-5
CDR3nt: TGTGCCAGCAGCGTAGAAGCGGGGAGGGAAGAGACCCAGTACTTC; CDR3aa: CASSVEAGREETQYF; d_gene: TRBD2; len: 15; v_gene: TRBV9; abundance: -; j_gene: TRBJ2-5
CDR3nt: TGTGCCAGCAGCTTAGACAGGGGAGACACTGAAGCTTTCTTT; CDR3aa: CASSLDRGDTEAFF; d_gene: TRBD1; len: 14; v_gene: TRBV7-6; abundance: once; j_gene: TRBJ1-1
CDR3nt: TGCGCCAGCAGTGAGTCGCTCCCCGCGAGTCTCCCGCAGTATTTT; CDR3aa: CASSESLPASLPQYF; d_gene: -; len: 15; v_gene: TRBV10-2; abundance: -; j_gene: TRBJ2-3
CDR3nt: TGTGCCAGCAGCTTAGATCCCTTAGGGGGGGTGGAAGACGAGCAGTACTTC; CDR3aa: CASSLDPLGGVEDEQYF; d_gene: -; len: 17; v_gene: TRBV11-2; abundance: -; j_gene: TRBJ2-7
CDR3nt: TGTGCCAGCTCGTCCCGAGGCGGGAGGGCGGGTGAGCAGTTCTTC; CDR3aa: CASSSRGGRAGEQFF; d_gene: TRBD2; len: 15; v_gene: TRBV19; abundance: -; j_gene: TRBJ2-1
CDR3nt: TGTGCCAGCAGTTTACTAGGGACAGGTAATCACGAGCAGTACTTC; CDR3aa: CASSLLGTGNHEQYF; d_gene: TRBD1; len: 15; v_gene: TRBV27; abundance: -; j_gene: TRBJ2-7
CDR3nt: TGTGCCACCAGCAGAGGAAGGACAGTCTCCTACGAGCAGTACTTC; CDR3aa: CATSRGRTVSYEQYF; d_gene: -; len: 15; v_gene: TRBV15; abundance: -; j_gene: TRBJ2-7
CDR3nt: TGTGCCAGTAGTACCAGACTAGCGGGAAACACCGGGGAGCTGTTTTTT; CDR3aa: CASSTRLAGNTGELFF; d_gene: TRBD2; len: 16; v_gene: TRBV19; abundance: few; j_gene: TRBJ2-2
CDR3nt: TGTGCCAGCAGTCTAGCGGGACAAACCTACAATGAGCAGTTCTTC; CDR3aa: CASSLAGQTYNEQFF; d_gene: TRBD2; len: 15; v_gene: TRBV7-2; abundance: -; j_gene: TRBJ2-1
CDR3nt: TGTGCCAGCAGTGAGACCGGGGTCGGAGAGACCCAGTACTTC; CDR3aa: CASSETGVGETQYF; d_gene: -; len: 14; v_gene: TRBV2; abundance: -; j_gene: TRBJ2-5
CDR3nt: TGTGCCTGGAAAAGCGGGAGGGCCAGCGAGCAGTACTTC; CDR3aa: CAWKSGRASEQYF; d_gene: TRBD2; len: 13; v_gene: TRBV30; abundance: -; j_gene: TRBJ2-7
CDR3nt: TGCAGCGTTCTGGGCCCGGGGGGCACCGGGGAGCTGTTTTTT; CDR3aa: CSVLGPGGTGELFF; d_gene: TRBD2; len: 14; v_gene: TRBV29-1; abundance: once; j_gene: TRBJ2-2
CDR3nt: TGTGCCAGCAGTAACCTCGGGGACAGCCCTGGAAACACCATATATTTT; CDR3aa: CASSNLGDSPGNTIYF; d_gene: TRBD1; len: 16; v_gene: TRBV7-2; abundance: once; j_gene: TRBJ1-3
CDR3nt: TGCAGCGTTGAAGATCCAGGGGGGAACACTGAAGCTTTCTTT; CDR3aa: CSVEDPGGNTEAFF; d_gene: TRBD1; len: 14; v_gene: TRBV29-1; abundance: -; j_gene: TRBJ1-1
CDR3nt: TGTGCCAGCAGCCCGACGGACCGCCGGGCTTTCTTT; CDR3aa: CASSPTDRRAFF; d_gene: -; len: 12; v_gene: TRBV6-6; abundance: -; j_gene: TRBJ1-1
CDR3nt: TGTGCCAGCAGTGAAGGGGGAACTGGAAACACCATATATTTT; CDR3aa: CASSEGGTGNTIYF; d_gene: -; len: 14; v_gene: TRBV2; abundance: -; j_gene: TRBJ1-3
CDR3nt: TGTGCCAGCAGCCCGCAATGGGGGGCCTTCGGCACAGATACGCAGTATTTT; CDR3aa: CASSPQWGAFGTDTQYF; d_gene: -; len: 17; v_gene: TRBV14; abundance: -; j_gene: TRBJ2-3
CDR3nt: TGCGCCAGCAGCCGAGACACTGCGGGGCTAATGTACAATGAGCAGTTCTTC; CDR3aa: CASSRDTAGLMYNEQFF; d_gene: -; len: 17; v_gene: TRBV4-1; abundance: -; j_gene: TRBJ2-1
CDR3nt: TGTGCCAGCAGCTTTGGGGGAGGAAAAAACATTCAGTACTTC; CDR3aa: CASSFGGGKNIQYF; d_gene: -; len: 14; v_gene: TRBV7-2; abundance: -; j_gene: TRBJ2-4
CDR3nt: TGCGCCAGCAGCCAAGGTAGCGGCAGGGCGAACACTGAAGCTTTCTTT; CDR3aa: CASSQGSGRANTEAFF; d_gene: -; len: 16; v_gene: TRBV4-1; abundance: -; j_gene: TRBJ1-1
CDR3nt: TGTGCCAGTAGGGCGGACAGGCCTTCTGGCTACACCTTC; CDR3aa: CASRADRPSGYTF; d_gene: TRBD1; len: 13; v_gene: TRBV19; abundance: -; j_gene: TRBJ1-2
CDR3nt: TGTGCCAGCAGAATTCCGGGACAGGGGACCTACGAGCAGTACTTC; CDR3aa: CASRIPGQGTYEQYF; d_gene: TRBD1; len: 15; v_gene: TRBV6-1; abundance: few; j_gene: TRBJ2-7
CDR3nt: TGCGCCAGCAGCCCCAGAAAAAACTACTACAATGAGCAGTTCTTC; CDR3aa: CASSPRKNYYNEQFF; d_gene: -; len: 15; v_gene: TRBV5-1; abundance: -; j_gene: TRBJ2-1
CDR3nt: TGTGCTAGTGGTTTGCGGGGGGGCACTGAAGCTTTCTTT; CDR3aa: CASGLRGGTEAFF; d_gene: -; len: 13; v_gene: TRBV12-5; abundance: few; j_gene: TRBJ1-1
CDR3nt: TGTGCCAGTCCGAAAAGCCTCAGGGGGGCGGACACTGAAGCTTTCTTT; CDR3aa: CASPKSLRGADTEAFF; d_gene: TRBD1; len: 16; v_gene: TRBV6-6; abundance: -; j_gene: TRBJ1-1
CDR3nt: TGTGCCAGCAGCAAAGGAGCGACCTACTCCTACGAGCAGTACTTC; CDR3aa: CASSKGATYSYEQYF; d_gene: -; len: 15; v_gene: TRBV21-1; abundance: -; j_gene: TRBJ2-7
CDR3nt: TGCGCGGGGCGGGTTCATGGGACAGATACGCAGTATTTT; CDR3aa: CAGRVHGTDTQYF; d_gene: -; len: 13; v_gene: TRBV29-1; abundance: -; j_gene: TRBJ2-3
CDR3nt: TGCAGCGTAAGGACAGGCTACGACACTGAAGCTTTCTTT; CDR3aa: CSVRTGYDTEAFF; d_gene: TRBD1; len: 13; v_gene: TRBV29-1; abundance: once; j_gene: TRBJ1-1
CDR3nt: TGTGCCAGCAGTTTGACAGGCTTTACTCTGAACACTGAAGCTTTCTTT; CDR3aa: CASSLTGFTLNTEAFF; d_gene: -; len: 16; v_gene: TRBV27; abundance: -; j_gene: TRBJ1-1
CDR3nt: TGTGCCAGCAGCTTTACGGGACAGGGGAGCACTGAAGCTTTCTTT; CDR3aa: CASSFTGQGSTEAFF; d_gene: TRBD1; len: 15; v_gene: TRBV5-8; abundance: -; j_gene: TRBJ1-1
CDR3nt: TGTGCCAGCAGTGCACGACCCGCGAAGGAGGCTAATGAAAAACTGTTTTTT; CDR3aa: CASSARPAKEANEKLFF; d_gene: -; len: 17; v_gene: TRBV25-1; abundance: -; j_gene: TRBJ1-4
CDR3nt: TGTGCCAGTTCCGTCCGGGGAAACCAAGAGACCCAGTACTTC; CDR3aa: CASSVRGNQETQYF; d_gene: -; len: 14; v_gene: TRBV13; abundance: once; j_gene: TRBJ2-5
CDR3nt: TGTGCCAGCAGCTTGGTGCTAGCGGCTACAACCTACGAGCAGTACTTC; CDR3aa: CASSLVLAATTYEQYF; d_gene: TRBD2; len: 16; v_gene: TRBV5-4; abundance: -; j_gene: TRBJ2-7
CDR3nt: TGTGCCAGCAGCTTAGGGCGGAGTCAAGAGACCCAGTACTTC; CDR3aa: CASSLGRSQETQYF; d_gene: -; len: 14; v_gene: TRBV5-4; abundance: once; j_gene: TRBJ2-5
CDR3nt: TGTGCCAGCAGCTTAGCTAGGACTTCTGGAAACACCATATATTTT; CDR3aa: CASSLARTSGNTIYF; d_gene: -; len: 15; v_gene: TRBV13; abundance: -; j_gene: TRBJ1-3